The subject of this entry is one T cell receptor (beta chain). The CDR3 covers 14 residues. Germline V lookup: CDR1 SEHNR, CDR2 FQNEAQ (reference sequence). The V end was cut by 1 base, the J end by 6 bases, with 11 bases between. Patients had HPV-negative, locally advanced oral cavity squamous cell carcinoma. The sample belongs to a study of neoadjuvant anti-PD-1 for oral cavity cancer. Blood libraries mostly used roughly 500 ng genomic DNA, six replicates each. The table came from immunoSEQ multiplex PCR; TCRdb's copy has only in-frame clones and leaves some out. The sample has around 30,000 clones, about 87% seen once.

The clonotype comes from a person aged 35-79 years with oral cavity squamous cell carcinoma. The chain is built from TRBV7-9 and TRBJ2-3, with D hard to call. The material was PBMCs, obtained before nivolumab (anti-PD-1) treatment. The CDR3 DNA sequence: TGTGCCAGCAGCTTAGGGGGTCTGAGGGATACGCAGTATTTT. Translation gives CASSLGGLRDTQYF.